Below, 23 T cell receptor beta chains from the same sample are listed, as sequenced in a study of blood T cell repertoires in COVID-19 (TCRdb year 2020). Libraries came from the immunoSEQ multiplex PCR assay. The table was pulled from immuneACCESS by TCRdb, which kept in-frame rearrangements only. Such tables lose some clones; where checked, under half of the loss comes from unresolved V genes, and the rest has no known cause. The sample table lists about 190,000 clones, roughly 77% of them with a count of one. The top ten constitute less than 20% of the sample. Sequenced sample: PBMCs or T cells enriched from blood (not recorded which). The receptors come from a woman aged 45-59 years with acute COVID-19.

CDR3 amino acids: CASSKETGTEETQYF. In DNA, the CDR3 is TGTGCCAGCAGCAAAGAAACCGGGACAGAAGAGACCCAGTACTTC. The chain joins TRBV21-1 to TRBJ2-5; the table names TRBD1, a call not compared with the DNA. TRBV21-1 is a documented pseudogene. CDR3 length: 15 amino acids.

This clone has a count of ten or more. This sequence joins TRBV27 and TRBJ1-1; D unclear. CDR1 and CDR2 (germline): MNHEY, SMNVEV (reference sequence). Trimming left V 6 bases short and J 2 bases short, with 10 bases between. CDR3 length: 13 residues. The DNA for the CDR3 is TGTGCCAGCAGCCCGGACTTTAACACTGAAGCTTTCTTT. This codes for CASSPDFNTEAFF.

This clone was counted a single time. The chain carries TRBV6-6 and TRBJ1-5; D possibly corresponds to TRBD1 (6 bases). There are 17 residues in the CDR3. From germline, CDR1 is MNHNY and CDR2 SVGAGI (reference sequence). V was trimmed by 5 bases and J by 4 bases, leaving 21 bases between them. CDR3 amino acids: CASSPGVGGGHNQPQHF. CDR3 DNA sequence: TGTGCCAGCAGTCCCGGGGTTGGGGGCGGCCATAATCAGCCCCAGCATTTT.

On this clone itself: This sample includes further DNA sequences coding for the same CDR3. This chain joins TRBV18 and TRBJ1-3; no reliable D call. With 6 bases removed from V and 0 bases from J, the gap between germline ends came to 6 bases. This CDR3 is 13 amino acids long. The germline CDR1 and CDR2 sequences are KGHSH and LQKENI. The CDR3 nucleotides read TGTGCCAGCTCCCCCGGCTCTGGAAACACCATATATTTT. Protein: CASSPGSGNTIYF.

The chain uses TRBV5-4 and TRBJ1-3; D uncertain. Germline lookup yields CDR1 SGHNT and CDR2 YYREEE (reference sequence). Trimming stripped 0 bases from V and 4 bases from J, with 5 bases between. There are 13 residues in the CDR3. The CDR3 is CASSLAQGNTIYF. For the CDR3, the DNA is TGTGCCAGCAGCTTGGCCCAGGGAAACACCATATATTTT.

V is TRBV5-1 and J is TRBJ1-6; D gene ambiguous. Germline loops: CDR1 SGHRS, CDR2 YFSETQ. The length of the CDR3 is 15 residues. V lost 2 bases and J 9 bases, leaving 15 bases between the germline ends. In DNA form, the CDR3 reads TGCGCCAGCAGCTTATCAGCGAACCGGGGTTCACCCCTCCACTTT. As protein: CASSLSANRGSPLHF.

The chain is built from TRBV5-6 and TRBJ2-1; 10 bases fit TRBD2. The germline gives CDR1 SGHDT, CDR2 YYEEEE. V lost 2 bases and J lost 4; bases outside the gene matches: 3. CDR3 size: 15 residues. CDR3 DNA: TGTGCCAGCAGCTTACCAGCGGGGGGGTACAATGAGCAGTTCTTC. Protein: CASSLPAGGYNEQFF.

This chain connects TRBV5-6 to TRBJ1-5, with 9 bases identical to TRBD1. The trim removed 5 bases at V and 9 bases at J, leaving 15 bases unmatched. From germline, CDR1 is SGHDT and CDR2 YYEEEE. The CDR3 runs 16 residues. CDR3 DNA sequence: TGTGCCAGCAGTTCCGGGACAGGGAGGGGGAGGAGGCCCCAGCATTTT. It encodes CASSSGTGRGRRPQHF.

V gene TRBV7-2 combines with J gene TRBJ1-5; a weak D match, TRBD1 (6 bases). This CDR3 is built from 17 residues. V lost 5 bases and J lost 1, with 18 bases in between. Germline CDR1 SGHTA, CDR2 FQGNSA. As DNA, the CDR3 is TGTGCCAGCAGCCCTAGGGGAGGGGGAACAAGCAATCAGCCCCAGCATTTT. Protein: CASSPRGGGTSNQPQHF.

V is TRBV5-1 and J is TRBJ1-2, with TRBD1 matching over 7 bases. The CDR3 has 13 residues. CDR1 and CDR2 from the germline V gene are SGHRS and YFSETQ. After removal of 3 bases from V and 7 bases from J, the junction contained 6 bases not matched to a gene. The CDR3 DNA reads TGCGCCAGCAGCTCGACAGGGTCGTCTGGCTACACCTTC. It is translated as CASSSTGSSGYTF.

The CDR3 sequence: CSVGQGKSSFF. The CDR3 DNA follows: TGCAGCGTTGGACAGGGGAAAAGCTCGTTCTTC. The rearrangement joins TRBV29-1 to TRBJ2-1; 8 nucleotides line up with TRBD1. Losses at the gene ends were 4 bases for V and 15 bases for J; bases not matched to a gene: 8. This CDR3 spans 11 amino acids. Germline CDR1 is SQVTM and CDR2 is ANQGSEA.

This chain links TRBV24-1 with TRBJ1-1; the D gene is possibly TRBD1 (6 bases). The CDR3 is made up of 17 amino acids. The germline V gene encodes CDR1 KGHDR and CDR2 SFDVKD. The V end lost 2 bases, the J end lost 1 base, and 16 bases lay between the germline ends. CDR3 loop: CATSDSPDAGANTEAFF. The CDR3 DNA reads TGTGCCACCAGTGATTCCCCGGATGCAGGGGCGAACACTGAAGCTTTCTTT.

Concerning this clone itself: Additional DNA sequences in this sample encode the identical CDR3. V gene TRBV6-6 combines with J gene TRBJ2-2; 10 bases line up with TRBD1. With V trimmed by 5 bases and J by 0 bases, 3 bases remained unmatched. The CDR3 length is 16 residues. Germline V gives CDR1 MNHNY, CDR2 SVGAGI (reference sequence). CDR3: CASSRDRGPNTGELFF. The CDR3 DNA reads TGTGCCAGCAGTCGGGACAGGGGTCCGAACACCGGGGAGCTGTTTTTT.

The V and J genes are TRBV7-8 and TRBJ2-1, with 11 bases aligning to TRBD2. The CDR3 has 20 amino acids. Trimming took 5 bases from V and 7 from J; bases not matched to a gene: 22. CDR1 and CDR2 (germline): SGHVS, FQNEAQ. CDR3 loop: CASSALFRASGGRVQNEQFF. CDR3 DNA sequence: TGTGCCAGCAGCGCTTTATTTAGAGCTAGCGGGGGGCGGGTTCAGAATGAGCAGTTCTTC.

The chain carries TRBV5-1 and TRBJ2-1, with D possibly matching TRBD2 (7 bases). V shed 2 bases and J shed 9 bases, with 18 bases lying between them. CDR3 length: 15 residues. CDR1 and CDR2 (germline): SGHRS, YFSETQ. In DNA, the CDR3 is TGCGCCAGCAGCTTCTTTGCGGGGGCCCCCGGTGAGCAGTTCTTC. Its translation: CASSFFAGAPGEQFF.

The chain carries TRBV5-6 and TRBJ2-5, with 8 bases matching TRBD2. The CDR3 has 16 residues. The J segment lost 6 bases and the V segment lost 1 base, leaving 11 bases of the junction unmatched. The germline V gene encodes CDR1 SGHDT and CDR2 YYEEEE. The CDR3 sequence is CASSLYGTRGSQTQYF. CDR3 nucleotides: TGTGCCAGCAGCTTGTATGGGACTAGAGGGTCACAGACCCAGTACTTC.

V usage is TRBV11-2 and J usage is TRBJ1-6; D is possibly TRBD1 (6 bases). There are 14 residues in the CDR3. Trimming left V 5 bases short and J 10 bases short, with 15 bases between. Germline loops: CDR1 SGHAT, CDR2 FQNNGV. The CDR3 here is CASSIAQGRSPLHF. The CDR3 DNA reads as TGTGCCAGCAGCATAGCTCAGGGGCGATCACCCCTCCACTTT.

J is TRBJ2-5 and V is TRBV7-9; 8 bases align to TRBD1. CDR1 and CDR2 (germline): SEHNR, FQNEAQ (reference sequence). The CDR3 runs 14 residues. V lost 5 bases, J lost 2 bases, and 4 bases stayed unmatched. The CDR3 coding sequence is TGTGCCAGCAGCCAACGACAGGGGCAAGAGACCCAGTACTTC. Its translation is CASSQRQGQETQYF.

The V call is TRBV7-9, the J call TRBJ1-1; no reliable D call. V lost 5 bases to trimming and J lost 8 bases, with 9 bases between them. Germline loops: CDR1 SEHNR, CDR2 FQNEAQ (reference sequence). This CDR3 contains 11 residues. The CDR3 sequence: CASSQITEAFF. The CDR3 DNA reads TGTGCCAGCAGCCAAATAACAGAAGCTTTCTTT.

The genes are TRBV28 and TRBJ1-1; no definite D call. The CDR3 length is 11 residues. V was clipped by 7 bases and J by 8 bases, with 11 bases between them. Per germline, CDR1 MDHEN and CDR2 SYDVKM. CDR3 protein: CASKEAAEAFF. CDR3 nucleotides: TGTGCCAGCAAGGAGGCCGCGGAAGCTTTCTTT.

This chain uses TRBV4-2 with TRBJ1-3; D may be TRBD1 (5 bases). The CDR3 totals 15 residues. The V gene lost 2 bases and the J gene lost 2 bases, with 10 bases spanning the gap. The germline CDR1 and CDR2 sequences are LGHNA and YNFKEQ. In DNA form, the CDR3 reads TGTGCCAGCAGCCAACCTGACAGTGCTGGAAACACCATATATTTT. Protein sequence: CASSQPDSAGNTIYF.

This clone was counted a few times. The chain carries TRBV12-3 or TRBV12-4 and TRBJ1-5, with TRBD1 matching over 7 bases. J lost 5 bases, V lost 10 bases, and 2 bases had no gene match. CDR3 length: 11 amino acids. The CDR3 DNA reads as TGTGCCATTGGACAGGATCAGCCCCAGCATTTT. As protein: CAIGQDQPQHF.

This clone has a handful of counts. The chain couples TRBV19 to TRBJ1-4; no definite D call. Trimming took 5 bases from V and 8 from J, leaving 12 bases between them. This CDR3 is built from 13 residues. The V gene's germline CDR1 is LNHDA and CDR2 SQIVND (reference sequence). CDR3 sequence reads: CASSPDPGEKLFF. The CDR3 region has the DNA TGTGCCAGTAGTCCGGACCCGGGAGAAAAACTGTTTTTT.